This paragraph covers one T cell receptor beta chain sequence. Trimming pared 4 bases from V and 3 bases from J, leaving 13 bases between. CDR3 length equals 14 residues. The germline V gene has CDR1 MNHNS and CDR2 SASEGT. The record originates from a study of T cell changes during pregnancy in multiple sclerosis. TCRdb keeps only in-frame clones here, not all; method: immunoSEQ multiplex PCR. The data contain roughly 60,000 clones, roughly 87% of them singletons. The sample was peripheral blood, taken in the second trimester of pregnancy. This TCR came from a female donor in good health, enrolled as a control in a pregnancy study. The rearrangement joins TRBV6-1 to TRBJ2-7; D is perhaps TRBD2 (5 bases). The CDR3 nucleotides are TGTGCCAGCAGTGTGGCTGAGAGGGTCTACGAGCAGTACTTC. Residues: CASSVAERVYEQYF.